This entry is about one TCR beta chain. Its cognate antigen is unknown. Possible read error: a much larger clone is one base away. This record belongs to a study of tumor-infiltrating lymphocytes in primary liver carcinoma. General study results and limits: Found in all five tumor regions were only about 7-24% of top clones. Compared with tumor region pairs, tumor-adjacent and tumor-blood pairs overlapped less.

CDR1 is MDHEN and CDR2 is SYDVKM in the germline V gene. The CDR3 runs 11 residues. V was cut by 5 bases and J by 13 bases, with 14 bases left in between. For each extraction, RNA and DNA were obtained together from approximately 20-30 mg of unsorted bulk tissue. Five separate regions of each tumor underwent sampling. Priming with a constant-region primer yielded TCR beta cDNA from about 500 ng total RNA. Amplification in three nested multiplex PCR rounds with slightly modified ARM-PCR gave rise to TCR beta libraries. The first two PCR rounds used TRBV1-TRBV30 forward primers with a C-beta reverse primer, about 10 cycles each. TCRdb passed the multiplex PCR reads through MiXCR, listing each CDR3 protein once. The table shows 100,000 to 150,000 distinct CDR3 sequences, with 50% to 80% occurring only once.

The chain recombines TRBV28 with TRBJ1-2, with D perhaps matching TRBD1 (6 bases). The source material was liver tumor tissue from sampling region 3. Subset noted: tumor region T3, left-lateral pole. The sequence was collected from a woman aged 60 to 75 with primary liver carcinoma and hepatitis B virus infection. The DNA of the CDR3 is TGTGCCAGCAGTCACGGGGGGCTCGGCACCTTC. Translating gives CASSHGGLGTF.